The T cell receptor (beta chain) under discussion was sequenced for a study of blood T cell repertoires in COVID-19. Study information: PBMCs, B-cell-depleted T cells, or T cells were the source of the cDNA or gDNA that made up the material.

Between the trimmed V and J ends, which lost 3 bases and 6 bases, there was a span of 8 bases. The germline V gene has CDR1 LGHNA and CDR2 YNFKEQ. The CDR3 length is 12 residues. Sequencing used immunoSEQ multiplex PCR; TCRdb keeps in-frame clones, though not all of them. The sample gives 180,000 or so clones, around 78% of which show up once; 2.8% is in the top ten. J is TRBJ1-2 and V is TRBV4-2, with D tentatively TRBD1 (5 bases). The clonotype originates from a woman of 80 years or more with active or convalescent COVID-19. Sequencing used peripheral blood. CDR3 bases: TGTGCCAGCAGCCAGACAGACAATGGCTACACCTTC. It specifies CASSQTDNGYTF.